Below are 23 T cell receptor beta chains sequenced from a single sample in a study of blood T cell repertoires in COVID-19. This table comes from immunoSEQ multiplex PCR, and its TCRdb copy is limited to in-frame clones, with some not included. The sample lists 50,000 or so clones, about nine tenths occurring once. Sequencing was carried out using peripheral blood. All receptors come from a human donor in a cohort sampled during active COVID-19.

The V gene is TRBV3-1 (or the pseudogene TRBV3-2), the J gene TRBJ1-4; weak D call: TRBD1 (6 bases). V was trimmed by 2 bases and J by 5 bases, leaving 9 bases between them. The CDR3 covers 14 residues. CDR1 LGHDT and CDR2 YNNKEL come from the germline V gene (reference sequence). The CDR3 here is CASSQKGGNEKLFF. The CDR3, as DNA: TGTGCCAGCAGCCAAAAGGGGGGGAATGAAAAACTGTTTTTT.

J is TRBJ2-7 and V is TRBV28; maybe TRBD1 (5 bases). CDR3 length equals 12 residues. From germline, CDR1 is MDHEN and CDR2 SYDVKM. V was pared by 6 bases and J by 5 bases, with 11 bases between. CDR3 region: CASSPRVHEQYF. Written as DNA, the CDR3 is TGTGCCAGCAGCCCCAGGGTACACGAGCAGTACTTC.

The chain employs TRBV9 and TRBJ1-5, with D perhaps TRBD1 (5 bases). Between the trimmed V and J ends, which lost 0 bases and 3 bases, there was a span of 10 bases. This CDR3 region has 15 residues. Germline assignment: CDR1 SGDLS and CDR2 YYNGEE. The CDR3 is CASSVGPRDNQPQHF. CDR3 sequence (DNA): TGTGCCAGCAGCGTAGGCCCCAGGGACAATCAGCCCCAGCATTTT.

The chain joins TRBV15 to TRBJ2-5; 10 bases are shared with TRBD1. The CDR3 sequence is 16 residues long. V gave up 5 bases and J gave up 5 bases; unmatched junction bases: 11. Germline V gene lookup returns CDR1 LNHNV and CDR2 YYDKDF (reference sequence). This CDR3 reads CATSGLGQGKSETQYF. The DNA of the CDR3 is TGTGCCACCAGCGGCCTGGGACAGGGGAAATCGGAGACCCAGTACTTC.

This chain connects TRBV18 to TRBJ2-7; D possibly corresponds to TRBD1 (6 bases). Germline assignment: CDR1 KGHSH and CDR2 LQKENI. The CDR3 is made up of 14 amino acids. V was cut by 5 bases and J by 2 bases, with 13 bases left in between. This CDR3 is CASSSSRGTYEQYV. CDR3 DNA sequence: TGTGCCAGCTCATCCTCCAGGGGAACCTACGAGCAGTACGTC.

The CDR3 DNA is TGTGCCAGCAGCTTAGTGTTCGGGACTAGCGGGCAAGAGACCCAGTACTTC. The encoded protein is CASSLVFGTSGQETQYF. This chain links TRBV7-9 with TRBJ2-5; 12 positions agree with TRBD2. Germline CDR1 and CDR2: SEHNR and FQNEAQ (reference sequence). The CDR3 runs 17 residues. V dropped 1 base and J dropped 2; count of bases not matched to a gene: 5.

This sequence joins TRBV6-5 and TRBJ1-5; 7 nucleotides line up with TRBD1. With V trimmed by 8 bases and J by 0 bases, 4 bases remained unmatched. Germline values: CDR1 MNHEY, CDR2 SVGAGI. This CDR3 is 14 amino acids long. The CDR3 DNA reads TGTGCCAGCCGGGACAGCTATAGCAATCAGCCCCAGCATTTT. Its translation: CASRDSYSNQPQHF.

This clone was counted only a few times. The chain recombines TRBV29-1 with TRBJ1-3; D possibly corresponds to TRBD1 (5 bases). V lost 4 bases and J lost 4, with 14 bases in between. The CDR3 has 14 residues. Germline V gives CDR1 SQVTM, CDR2 ANQGSEA. CDR3 sequence (DNA): TGCAGCGTTGTAGGAGGGGTAAGAGGAAACACCATATATTTT. Translating gives CSVVGGVRGNTIYF.

This chain connects TRBV30 to TRBJ2-5, with D uncertain. Germline lookup yields CDR1 GTSNPN and CDR2 SVGIG (reference sequence). The CDR3 is 11 amino acids. V lost 5 bases and J lost 1, with 5 bases in between. This CDR3 is CAWSVQETQYF. The CDR3 nucleotides are TGTGCCTGGTCAGTCCAAGAGACCCAGTACTTC.

The chain links TRBV6-1 to TRBJ2-5; TRBD1 might be the D (5 bases). Germline V CDR1 and CDR2: MNHNS, SASEGT. The ends were cut back, 3 bases at V and 5 bases at J, with 10 bases in the middle. The CDR3 runs to 13 residues. CDR3 residues: CASSEDIRETQYF. The CDR3 nucleotides are TGTGCCAGCAGTGAGGACATTCGGGAGACCCAGTACTTC.

V is TRBV11-2 and J is TRBJ2-3, with 7 bases lining up with TRBD2. With V trimmed by 8 bases and J by 2 bases, 4 bases remained unmatched. Looked up from germline, CDR1 is SGHAT and CDR2 is FQNNGV. This CDR3 contains 13 residues. CDR3 nucleotides: TGTGCCAGCGGGAGGGGTTCCACAGATACGCAGTATTTT. It codes for CASGRGSTDTQYF.

J is TRBJ1-6 and V is TRBV11-3; the match to TRBD1 covers 8 bases. Germline CDR1 reads SGHNT; CDR2 reads YENEEA. The CDR3 contains 13 residues. V gave up 5 bases and J gave up 11 bases; unmatched junction bases: 5. The CDR3 DNA is TGTGCCAGCAGCGAGAGACAGGGGACACCCCTCCACTTT. Its protein is CASSERQGTPLHF.

Only one count was recorded for this clone. The genes are TRBV5-1 and TRBJ1-3, with 7 bases lining up with TRBD1. The CDR3 is 17 residues long. The V segment lost 0 bases and the J segment 0 bases; nucleotides outside the gene matches: 6. The germline gives CDR1 SGHRS, CDR2 YFSETQ. This chain's CDR3 is CASSLDRTGLSGNTIYF. The CDR3 DNA sequence: TGCGCCAGCAGCTTGGATAGGACAGGTCTCTCTGGAAACACCATATATTTT. Full variable domain (remainder filled in from reference TRBV5-1 and TRBJ1-3): KAGVTQTPRYLIKTRGQQVTLSCSPISGHRSVSWYQQTPGQGLQFLFEYFSETQRNKGNFPGRFSGRQFSNSRSEMNVSTLELGDSALYLCASSLDRTGLSGNTIYFGEGSWLTVV.

The V call is TRBV6-4, the J call TRBJ2-1; 12 bases match TRBD2. The CDR3 is 16 residues long. The germline V gene encodes CDR1 MRHNA and CDR2 SNTAGT. Trimming removed 0 bases from V and 4 bases from J; junction bases left unmatched: 1. CDR3 coding DNA: TGTGCCAGCAGTGACTCCGGGACTAGCGGGTACAATGAGCAGTTCTTC. As protein: CASSDSGTSGYNEQFF.

This sequence joins TRBV3-1 (or the pseudogene TRBV3-2) and TRBJ1-4; TRBD1 might be the D (5 bases). The CDR3 totals 16 residues. The germline gives CDR1 LGHDT, CDR2 YNNKEL (reference sequence). V shed 0 bases and J shed 8 bases, with 16 bases lying between them. The CDR3 spells CASSQDLPGVREKLFF. The CDR3 bases are TGTGCCAGCAGCCAAGATCTGCCGGGGGTAAGGGAAAAACTGTTTTTT.

The chain carries TRBV5-3 and TRBJ1-1; TRBD1 matches at 7 bases. TRBV5-3 is marked as an open reading frame, function uncertain. V shed 4 bases, J shed 0 bases, and the junction held 3 bases outside the gene matches. The CDR3 runs to 14 residues. The CDR3 DNA is TGTGCCAGAAGCATAGGGACAGTGAACACTGAAGCTTTCTTT. It translates to CARSIGTVNTEAFF.

The chain employs TRBV19 and TRBJ1-1; 9 bases map to TRBD1. The V segment lost 6 bases and the J segment 8 bases; nucleotides outside the gene matches: 13. CDR1 is LNHDA, CDR2 SQIVND, per germline (reference sequence). This CDR3 is built from 15 residues. For the CDR3, the DNA is TGTGCCAGTAGAAAGACGGACAGGGGTTTCTGGGAAGCTTTCTTT. Amino acids: CASRKTDRGFWEAFF.

The chain couples TRBV14 to TRBJ1-2, with TRBD1 as a possible D gene (5 bases). The CDR3 consists of 11 residues. Germline-derived CDR1 and CDR2 are SGHDN and FVKESK. With 8 bases removed from V and 4 bases from J, the gap between germline ends came to 8 bases. CDR3 bases: TGTGCCAGCGGACAAACCTATGGCTACACCTTC. Translation: CASGQTYGYTF.

This clone was found once. The chain uses TRBV27 and TRBJ2-5; 12 bases are a match to TRBD2. Germline trimming cut 2 bases from V and 5 bases from J; bases unmatched to any gene: 6. The germline gives CDR1 MNHEY, CDR2 SMNVEV (reference sequence). The CDR3 totals 16 residues. As DNA, the CDR3 is TGTGCCAGCAGTTTAAGACTAGCGGGAGCGATGGAGACCCAGTACTTC. This sequence encodes CASSLRLAGAMETQYF.

This clone appeared a few times. DNA for the CDR3: TGTGCCAGCAGCAAACCCAGGGGGCGTGAAAAACTGTTTTTT. It specifies CASSKPRGREKLFF. The J gene is TRBJ1-4, the V gene TRBV21-1; the D segment call TRBD1 is taken from the table without a DNA check. TRBV21-1 is deemed a pseudogene. The CDR3 is 14 amino acids.

V gene TRBV4-2 combines with J gene TRBJ2-5; the D gene is possibly TRBD2 (5 bases). Germline V CDR1 and CDR2: LGHNA, YNFKEQ. The CDR3 has 13 amino acids. Trimming took off 4 bases at V and 5 bases at J, with 11 bases between the two ends. The CDR3: CASSRGLGETQYF. The CDR3 DNA sequence: TGTGCCAGCAGCCGAGGACTGGGGGAGACCCAGTACTTC.

The rearrangement joins TRBV4-2 to TRBJ2-1, with 10 bases lining up with TRBD2. The CDR3 is 14 residues long. Germline V lookup: CDR1 LGHNA, CDR2 YNFKEQ. J gave up 5 bases and V 6 bases, and 4 bases lay outside the gene matches. The CDR3 loop is CASSWTSGNNEQFF. CDR3 DNA sequence: TGTGCCAGCAGTTGGACTAGCGGTAACAATGAGCAGTTCTTC.

The rearrangement joins TRBV3-1 (or the pseudogene TRBV3-2) to TRBJ2-5; D might be TRBD2 (6 bases). Trimming left V 0 bases short and J 0 bases short, with 14 bases between. CDR1 is LGHDT and CDR2 is YNNKEL in the germline V gene (reference sequence). This CDR3 is built from 17 residues. The CDR3 DNA sequence: TGTGCCAGCAGCCAAGAACTATGGGAGGCGGACCAAGAGACCCAGTACTTC. Protein product: CASSQELWEADQETQYF.